This T cell receptor beta chain comes out of a study of cytomegalovirus exposure and HLA in healthy donors. Study-level results: TCR beta chains numbering 164 were designated cytomegalovirus-associated. A cluster of highly shared sequence variants was likely a sequencing artifact. Specificity for CMV antigens was confirmed in vitro for three of the CMV-associated chains.

Primers included in the PCR were 60 Vbeta and 13 Jbeta primers. Method: immunoSEQ multiplex PCR; TCRdb's copy keeps in-frame clones and lacks some. The sample lists about 150,000 clones; over 75% were seen once. In the case of this clone: Its antigen is as yet unknown.

The CDR3 is made up of 16 amino acids. Trimming at V came to 2 bases and at J to 3 bases, leaving 6 bases not matched to a gene. CDR1 is SGDLS, CDR2 YYNGEE, per germline. Sample: PBMCs. The receptor was derived from a man aged 25-45 years in good health and CMV-seropositive. This sequence joins TRBV9 and TRBJ1-2; 11 bases are a match to TRBD1. The CDR3 DNA follows: TGTGCCAGCAGCGTGTCAAGGACAGGGGGCGACTATGGCTACACCTTC. Protein: CASSVSRTGGDYGYTF.